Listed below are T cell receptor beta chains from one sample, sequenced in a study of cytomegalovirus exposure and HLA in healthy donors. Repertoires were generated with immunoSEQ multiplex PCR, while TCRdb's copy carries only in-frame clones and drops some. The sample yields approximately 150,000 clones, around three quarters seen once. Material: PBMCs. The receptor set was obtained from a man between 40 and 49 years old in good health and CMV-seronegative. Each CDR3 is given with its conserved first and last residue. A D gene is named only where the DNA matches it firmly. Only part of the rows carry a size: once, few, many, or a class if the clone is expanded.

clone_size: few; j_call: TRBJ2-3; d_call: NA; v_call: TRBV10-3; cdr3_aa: CAISEVQGLTDTQYF; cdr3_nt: TGTGCCATCAGTGAGGTGCAGGGATTAACAGATACGCAGTATTTT
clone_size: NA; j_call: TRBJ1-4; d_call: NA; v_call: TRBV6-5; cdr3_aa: CASSKTDTNEKLFF; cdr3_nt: TGTGCCAGCAGTAAGACAGACACTAATGAAAAACTGTTTTTT
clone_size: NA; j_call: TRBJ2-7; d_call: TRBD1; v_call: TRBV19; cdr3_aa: CASSPGTVVGGFYEQYF; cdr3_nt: TGTGCCAGTAGTCCAGGGACAGTCGTAGGGGGCTTCTACGAGCAGTACTTC
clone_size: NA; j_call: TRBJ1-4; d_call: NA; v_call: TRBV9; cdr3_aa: CASSPEMGQPNEKLFF; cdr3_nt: TGTGCCAGCAGTCCCGAAATGGGGCAGCCTAATGAAAAACTGTTTTTT
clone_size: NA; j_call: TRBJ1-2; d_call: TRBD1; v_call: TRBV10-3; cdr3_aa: CAISGDRQGPNYGYTF; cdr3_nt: TGTGCCATCAGTGGAGACCGACAGGGGCCTAACTATGGCTACACCTTC
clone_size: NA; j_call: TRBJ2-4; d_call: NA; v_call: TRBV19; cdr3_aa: CASSIGAGDNSQYF; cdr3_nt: TGTGCCAGTAGTATCGGGGCAGGGGACAACAGTCAGTACTTC
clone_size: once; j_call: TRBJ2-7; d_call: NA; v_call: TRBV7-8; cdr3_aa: CASSPGQLTYEQYF; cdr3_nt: TGTGCCAGCAGCCCTGGACAGCTGACCTACGAGCAGTACTTC
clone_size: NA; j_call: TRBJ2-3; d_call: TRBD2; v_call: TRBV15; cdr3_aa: CATGGASTDTQYF; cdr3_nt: TGTGCTACGGGGGGGGCAAGCACAGATACGCAGTATTTT
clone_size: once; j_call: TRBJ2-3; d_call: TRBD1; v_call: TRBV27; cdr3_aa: CASSLGTGLSTDTQYF; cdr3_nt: TGTGCCAGCAGTTTAGGGACAGGACTATCCACAGATACGCAGTATTTT
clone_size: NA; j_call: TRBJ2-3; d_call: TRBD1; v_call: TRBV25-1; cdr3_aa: CASSEDRGLTDTQYF; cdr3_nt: TGTGCCAGCAGTGAAGACAGGGGGCTAACAGATACGCAGTATTTT
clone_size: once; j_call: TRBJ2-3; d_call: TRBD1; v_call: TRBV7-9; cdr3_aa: CASSLVVGQGSDTQYF; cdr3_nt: TGTGCCAGCAGCTTAGTTGTAGGACAGGGCTCAGATACGCAGTATTTT
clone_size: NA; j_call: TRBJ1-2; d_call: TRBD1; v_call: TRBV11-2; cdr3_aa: CASSLGGTGDGYTF; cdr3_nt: TGTGCCAGCAGCTTAGGAGGGACAGGGGACGGCTACACCTTC
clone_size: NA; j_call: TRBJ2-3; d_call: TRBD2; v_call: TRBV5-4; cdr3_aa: CASSSETSGRTDTQYF; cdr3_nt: TGTGCCAGCAGCTCCGAAACTAGCGGACGCACAGATACGCAGTATTTT
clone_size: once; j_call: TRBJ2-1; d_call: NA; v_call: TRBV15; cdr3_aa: CATSEGGEGVGPNEQFF; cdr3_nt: TGTGCCACCAGCGAGGGCGGGGAAGGAGTAGGGCCCAATGAGCAGTTCTTC
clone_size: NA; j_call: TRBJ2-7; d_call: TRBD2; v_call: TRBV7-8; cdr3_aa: CASSSGTSGILPVHEQYF; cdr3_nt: TGTGCCAGCAGCTCAGGAACTAGCGGGATTCTGCCGGTCCACGAGCAGTACTTC
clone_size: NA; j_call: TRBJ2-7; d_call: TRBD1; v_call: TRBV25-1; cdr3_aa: CASSLGQGINEQYF; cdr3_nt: TGTGCCAGCAGTCTCGGACAGGGGATCAACGAGCAGTACTTC
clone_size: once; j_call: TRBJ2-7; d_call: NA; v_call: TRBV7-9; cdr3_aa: CASSPHPYEQYF; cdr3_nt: TGTGCCAGCAGCCCCCATCCCTACGAGCAGTACTTC
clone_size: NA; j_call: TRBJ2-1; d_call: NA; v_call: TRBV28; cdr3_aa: CASRMANEQFF; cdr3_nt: TGTGCCAGCAGAATGGCCAATGAGCAGTTCTTC
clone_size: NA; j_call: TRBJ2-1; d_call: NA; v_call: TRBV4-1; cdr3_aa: CASSPLVGGLYNEQFF; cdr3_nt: TGCGCCAGCAGCCCCTTGGTGGGGGGACTCTACAATGAGCAGTTCTTC
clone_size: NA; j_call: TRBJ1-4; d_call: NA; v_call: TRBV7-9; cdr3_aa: CASSLGLGGELFF; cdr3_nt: TGTGCCAGCAGCTTAGGATTAGGGGGGGAACTGTTTTTT
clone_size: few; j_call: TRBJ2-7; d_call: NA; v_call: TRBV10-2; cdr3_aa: CASRDTPYEQYF; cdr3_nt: TGCGCCAGCAGGGACACGCCCTACGAGCAGTACTTC
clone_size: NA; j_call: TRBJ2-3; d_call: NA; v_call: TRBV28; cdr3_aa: CASSFYSATDTQYF; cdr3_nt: TGTGCCAGCAGTTTTTATAGTGCCACAGATACGCAGTATTTT
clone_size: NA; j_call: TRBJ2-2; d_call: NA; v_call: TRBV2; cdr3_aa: CASSERGGLNTGELFF; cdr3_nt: TGTGCCAGCAGTGAACGCGGGGGCCTGAACACCGGGGAGCTGTTTTTT
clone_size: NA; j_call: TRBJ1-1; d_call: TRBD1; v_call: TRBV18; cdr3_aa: CASSPARQGWTEAFF; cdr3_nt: TGTGCCAGCTCACCGGCTAGACAGGGATGGACTGAAGCTTTCTTT
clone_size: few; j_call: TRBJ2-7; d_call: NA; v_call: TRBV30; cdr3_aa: CAWSVLGYSYEQYF; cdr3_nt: TGTGCCTGGAGTGTACTAGGGTACTCCTACGAGCAGTACTTC
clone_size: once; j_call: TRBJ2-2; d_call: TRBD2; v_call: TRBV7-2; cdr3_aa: CASSARPGGPGGELFF; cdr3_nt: TGTGCCAGCAGCGCAAGGCCGGGGGGGCCAGGCGGGGAGCTGTTTTTT
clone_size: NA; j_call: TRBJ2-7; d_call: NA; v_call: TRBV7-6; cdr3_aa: CASSSPQTPYEQYF; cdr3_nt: TGTGCCAGCAGCTCCCCCCAGACTCCCTACGAGCAGTACTTC
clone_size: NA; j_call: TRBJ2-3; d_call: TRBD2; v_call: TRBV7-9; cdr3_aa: CASSPWTSGSTDTQYF; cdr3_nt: TGTGCCAGCAGCCCGTGGACTAGCGGGAGCACAGATACGCAGTATTTT
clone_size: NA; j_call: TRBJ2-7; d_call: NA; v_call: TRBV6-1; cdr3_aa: CASSGTAYEQYF; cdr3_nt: TGTGCCAGCAGTGGGACAGCCTACGAGCAGTACTTC
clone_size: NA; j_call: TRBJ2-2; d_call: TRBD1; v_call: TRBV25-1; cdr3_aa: CASSESWTGGELFF; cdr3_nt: TGTGCCAGCAGTGAATCCTGGACAGGCGGGGAGCTGTTTTTT
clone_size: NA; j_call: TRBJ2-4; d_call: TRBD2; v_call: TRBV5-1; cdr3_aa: CASSLEGSGKNIQYF; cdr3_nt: TGCGCCAGCAGCTTGGAGGGTAGCGGGAAAAACATTCAGTACTTC
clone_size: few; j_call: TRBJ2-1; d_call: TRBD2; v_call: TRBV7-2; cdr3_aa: CASSLSRPSGGTLNEQFF; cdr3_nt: TGTGCCAGCAGCTTAAGTAGGCCTAGCGGGGGGACCCTCAATGAGCAGTTCTTC
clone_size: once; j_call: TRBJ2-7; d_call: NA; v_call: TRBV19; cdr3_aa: CASSIEGRSPYEQYF; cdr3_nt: TGTGCCAGTAGTATAGAGGGGAGGAGCCCCTACGAGCAGTACTTC
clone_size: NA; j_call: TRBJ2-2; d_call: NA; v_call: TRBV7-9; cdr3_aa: CASSSPQTATGELFF; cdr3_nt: TGTGCCAGCAGCTCCCCGCAGACAGCCACCGGGGAGCTGTTTTTT
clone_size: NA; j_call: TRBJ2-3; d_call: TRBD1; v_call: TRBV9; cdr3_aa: CASSVAVRGSGDTQYF; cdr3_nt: TGTGCCAGCAGCGTAGCTGTCAGGGGGTCTGGAGATACGCAGTATTTT
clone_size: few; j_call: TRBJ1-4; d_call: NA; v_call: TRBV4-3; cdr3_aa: CASSQDEGRWETNEKLFF; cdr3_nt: TGCGCCAGCAGCCAAGATGAAGGGAGGTGGGAAACTAATGAAAAACTGTTTTTT
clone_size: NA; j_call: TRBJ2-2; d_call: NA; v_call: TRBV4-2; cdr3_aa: CASSQSGRNTGELFF; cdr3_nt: TGTGCCAGCAGCCAATCTGGTAGGAACACCGGGGAGCTGTTTTTT
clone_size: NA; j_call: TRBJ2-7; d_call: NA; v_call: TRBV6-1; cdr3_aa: CASSGQYEQYF; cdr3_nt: TGTGCCAGCAGTGGTCAGTACGAGCAGTACTTC
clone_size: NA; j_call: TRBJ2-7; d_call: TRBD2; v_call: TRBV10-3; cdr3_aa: CAITRTSGGNEQYF; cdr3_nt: TGTGCCATCACCCGGACTAGCGGGGGCAACGAGCAGTACTTC
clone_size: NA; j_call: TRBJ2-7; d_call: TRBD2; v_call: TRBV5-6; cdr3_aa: CASSLDGGGLEQYF; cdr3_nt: TGTGCCAGCAGCTTGGACGGGGGGGGGCTCGAGCAGTACTTC
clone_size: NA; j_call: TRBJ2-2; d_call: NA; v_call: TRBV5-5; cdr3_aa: CASSLFGRGTGELFF; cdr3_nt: TGTGCCAGCAGCTTGTTCGGGAGAGGCACCGGGGAGCTGTTTTTT
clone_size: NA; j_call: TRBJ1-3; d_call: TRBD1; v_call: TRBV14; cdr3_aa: CASSRAGTGGLNTIYF; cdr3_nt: TGTGCCAGCAGTCGCGCCGGGACAGGGGGCTTGAACACCATATATTTT
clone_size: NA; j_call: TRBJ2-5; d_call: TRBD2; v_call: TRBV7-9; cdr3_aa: CSSSSGTSGIQETQYF; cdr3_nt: TGTTCCAGCAGCTCCGGGACTAGCGGGATCCAAGAGACCCAGTACTTC